The 17 T cell receptor beta chains given below trace back to one sample, sequenced in a study of early T cells in non-severe SARS-CoV-2 infection (TCRdb year 2021). To prepare the library, 5' RACE was applied. TCRdb records NextSeq 500 as the sequencer. TCRdb reanalyzed the raw reads on its own, using fastp at Q25 for trimming and MiXCR for clone calling, and kept in-frame beta chains. CDR3 protein sequences are deduplicated, and each keeps its most common genes and DNA. A total of tens of thousands of distinct CDR3 sequences appear in this sample, approximately 8% of them only once. The ten largest clones take up approximately 3.1% of the sample. The sample consisted of whole blood. The receptors here all came from an adult who was a healthcare worker with PCR-confirmed SARS-CoV-2 infection or an uninfected control (not recorded which).

There are many counts of this clonotype. The rearrangement links TRBV24-1 to TRBJ2-6; TRBD1 is a possible D gene (6 bases). Germline CDR1 KGHDR, CDR2 SFDVKD. This CDR3 is built from 16 residues. Trimming shortened V by 3 bases and J by 4 bases, and 12 bases separated the two germline ends. The chain's CDR3 is CATSDPTGKGANVLTF. In DNA form, the CDR3 reads TGTGCCACCAGTGATCCCACAGGGAAGGGGGCCAACGTCCTGACTTTC.

V is TRBV24-1 and J is TRBJ1-2; 8 bases line up with TRBD1. The CDR3 runs to 14 residues. Germline lookup yields CDR1 KGHDR and CDR2 SFDVKD. The trim removed 1 base at V and 4 bases at J, leaving 1 base unmatched. The CDR3 loop reads CATSDFDRGYGYTF. CDR3 sequence (DNA): TGTGCCACCAGTGATTTTGACAGGGGCTATGGCTACACCTTC.

This clonotype has a handful of counts. V usage is TRBV7-2 and J usage is TRBJ2-1, with TRBD2 as a possible D gene (5 bases). This CDR3 spans 14 amino acids. V dropped 5 bases and J dropped 0 bases, with 8 bases sitting between them. From germline, CDR1 is SGHTA and CDR2 FQGNSA. The CDR3 sequence: CASSELGSYNEQFF. As DNA, the CDR3 is TGTGCCAGCAGCGAACTAGGCTCCTACAATGAGCAGTTCTTC.

The V call is TRBV12-3 or TRBV12-4, the J call TRBJ2-1; 7 bases map to TRBD2. The V gene end was trimmed by 6 bases and the J gene end by 0 bases; junction bases not matched to a gene: 5. The CDR3 spans 15 residues. The CDR3 loop is CASRGGVSSYNEQFF. In DNA form, the CDR3 reads TGTGCCAGCAGGGGGGGGGTCTCCTCCTACAATGAGCAGTTCTTC.

The rearrangement links TRBV7-8 to TRBJ2-1, with D perhaps matching TRBD1 or TRBD2 (6 bases each). CDR3 length: 16 residues. The V end was cut by 5 bases, the J end by 8 bases, with 22 bases between. Germline V gives CDR1 SGHVS, CDR2 FQNEAQ. DNA for the CDR3: TGTGCCAGCAGCGCAATCGATCCCTCAAGGGGGGATGAGCAGTTCTTC. Amino acid sequence: CASSAIDPSRGDEQFF.

This clonotype was seen repeatedly, ten times or more. The chain combines TRBV12-3 or TRBV12-4 with TRBJ1-4; D uncertain. V was clipped by 5 bases and J by 7 bases, with 17 bases between them. The length of the CDR3 is 15 residues. The CDR3 DNA is TGTGCCAGCAGTGCTTTTTCGGGCGGTAGTGAAAAACTGTTTTTT. It yields the protein CASSAFSGGSEKLFF.

This clonotype was found many times. This chain connects TRBV12-3 or TRBV12-4 to TRBJ1-5; 9 nucleotides align to TRBD1. The CDR3 runs 13 residues. With 9 bases clipped from V and 9 bases from J, the junction kept 9 bases outside the gene matches. The CDR3 spells CARTGQGKRPQHF. CDR3 coding DNA: TGTGCCAGGACGGGACAGGGAAAGAGGCCCCAGCATTTT.

This clonotype was found many times. This chain uses TRBV20-1 with TRBJ2-7, with 14 bases fitting TRBD2. Germline CDR1 is DFQATT and CDR2 is SNEGSKA (reference sequence). This CDR3 is built from 16 residues. Germline trimming cut 6 bases from V and 6 bases from J; bases unmatched to any gene: 13. CDR3 DNA: TGCAGTGCCCCGAAGGCCAGACTAGCGGGAGGGTCCGAGCAGTACTTC. This gives the protein CSAPKARLAGGSEQYF.

This sequence joins TRBV27 and TRBJ2-3; D is ambiguous. Germline V gene sequence: CDR1 MNHEY, CDR2 SMNVEV (reference sequence). V lost 7 bases to trimming and J lost 0 bases, with 11 bases between them. The CDR3 covers 14 residues. The CDR3 nucleotides read TGTGCCAGCAAAAGGGCGGCGAGCACAGATACGCAGTATTTT. Protein product: CASKRAASTDTQYF.

This clonotype was detected ten times or more. The V call is TRBV11-2, the J call TRBJ2-7, with D possibly TRBD2 on 6 matching bases. The V end was cut by 1 base, the J end by 3 bases, with 13 bases between. CDR1 is SGHAT, CDR2 FQNNGV, per germline. There are 15 residues in the CDR3. CDR3 sequence: CASSLVLAKYYEQYF. Written as DNA, the CDR3 is TGTGCCAGCAGCTTAGTACTAGCCAAATACTACGAGCAGTACTTC.

At least ten counts were recorded for this clonotype. The chain recombines TRBV9 with TRBJ2-7, with 10 nucleotides matching TRBD2. The CDR3 has 13 residues. After removal of 0 bases from V and 7 bases from J, the junction contained 1 base not matched to a gene. Germline CDR1 and CDR2: SGDLS and YYNGEE. The CDR3 protein is CASSVELAGEQYF. As DNA, the CDR3 is TGTGCCAGCAGCGTAGAACTAGCGGGAGAGCAGTACTTC.

The chain joins TRBV20-1 to TRBJ1-5; the D is unclear. The CDR3 covers 12 residues. V was trimmed by 3 bases and J by 4 bases, leaving 7 bases between them. Germline V gives CDR1 DFQATT, CDR2 SNEGSKA (reference sequence). The CDR3 sequence is CSARTGNQPQHF. DNA for the CDR3: TGCAGTGCTAGGACGGGGAATCAGCCCCAGCATTTT.

This clonotype was counted at least ten times. This rearrangement joins TRBV7-3 to TRBJ2-2; weak D call: TRBD1 (5 bases). Between the trimmed V and J ends, which lost 4 bases and 5 bases, there was a span of 8 bases. Germline CDR1 is SGHTA and CDR2 is FQGTGA. The CDR3 spans 13 residues. The CDR3 spells CASSYQGTGELFF. The CDR3 nucleotides read TGTGCCAGCAGCTACCAGGGAACCGGGGAGCTGTTTTTT.

The chain combines TRBV7-6 with TRBJ2-3, with a possible D match to TRBD2 (6 bases). This CDR3 region has 15 residues. CDR1 and CDR2 from the germline V gene are SGHVS and FNYEAQ. The germline V and J ends were trimmed by 5 bases and 6 bases, with 18 bases remaining between them. CDR3 nucleotide sequence: TGTGCCAGCAGCCGGGACTTAGCGTTGGCGGATACGCAGTATTTT. Protein sequence: CASSRDLALADTQYF.

This clonotype is medium-sized within its sample. The chain combines TRBV20-1 with TRBJ1-5; 7 bases line up with TRBD1. The V gene end was trimmed by 1 base and the J gene end by 1 base; junction bases not matched to a gene: 4. The CDR3 length is 15 residues. CDR1 and CDR2 from the germline V gene are DFQATT and SNEGSKA (reference sequence). The CDR3 region has the DNA TGCAGTGCTAGAGGGGACAGCTTGAGCAATCAGCCCCAGCATTTT. Protein product: CSARGDSLSNQPQHF.

This clonotype was picked up many times. The chain uses TRBV6-2 or TRBV6-3 and TRBJ2-1; D might be TRBD2 (6 bases). Germline CDR1 reads MNHEY; CDR2 reads SVGEGT. Trimming cost V 6 bases and J 4 bases, with 7 bases left between them. The CDR3 spans 12 residues. CDR3 nucleotide sequence: TGTGCCAGCAGGACTAGTTACAATGAGCAGTTCTTC. It is translated as CASRTSYNEQFF.

This clonotype has ten or more counts. The chain carries TRBV9 and TRBJ2-1, with TRBD2 matching over 10 bases. The CDR3 is 15 residues long. Germline lookup yields CDR1 SGDLS and CDR2 YYNGEE. V gave up 3 bases and J gave up 10 bases; unmatched junction bases: 10. CDR3 sequence reads: CASSDSGTSAREQFF. The CDR3 DNA reads as TGTGCCAGCAGCGATTCCGGGACTAGCGCTCGAGAGCAGTTCTTC.